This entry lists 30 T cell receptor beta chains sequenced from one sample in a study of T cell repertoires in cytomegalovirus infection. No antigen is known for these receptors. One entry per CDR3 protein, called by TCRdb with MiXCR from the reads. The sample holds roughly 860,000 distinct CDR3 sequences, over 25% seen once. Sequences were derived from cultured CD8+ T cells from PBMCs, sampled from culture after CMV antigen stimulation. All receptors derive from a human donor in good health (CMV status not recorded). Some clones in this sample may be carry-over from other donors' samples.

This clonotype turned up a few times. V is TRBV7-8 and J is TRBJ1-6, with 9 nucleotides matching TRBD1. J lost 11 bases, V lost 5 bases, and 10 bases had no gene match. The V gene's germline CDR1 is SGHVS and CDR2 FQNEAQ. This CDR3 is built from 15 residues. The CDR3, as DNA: TGTGCCAGCAGCGAGGGACAGGGTGGCGGTCCACCCCTCCACTTT. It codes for CASSEGQGGGPPLHF.

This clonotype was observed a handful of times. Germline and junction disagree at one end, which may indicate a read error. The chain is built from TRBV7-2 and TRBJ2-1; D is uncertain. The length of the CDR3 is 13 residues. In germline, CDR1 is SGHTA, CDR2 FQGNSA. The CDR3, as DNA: TGTGCCAGCACCTTAGGGTCCTACAATGAGCAGTTCTTC. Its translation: CASTLGSYNEQFF.

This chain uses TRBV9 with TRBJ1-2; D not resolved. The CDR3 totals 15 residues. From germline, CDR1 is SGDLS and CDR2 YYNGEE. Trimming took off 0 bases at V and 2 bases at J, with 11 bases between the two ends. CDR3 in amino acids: CASSVVPGLNYGYTF. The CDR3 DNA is TGTGCCAGCAGCGTAGTTCCGGGCCTAAACTATGGCTACACCTTC.

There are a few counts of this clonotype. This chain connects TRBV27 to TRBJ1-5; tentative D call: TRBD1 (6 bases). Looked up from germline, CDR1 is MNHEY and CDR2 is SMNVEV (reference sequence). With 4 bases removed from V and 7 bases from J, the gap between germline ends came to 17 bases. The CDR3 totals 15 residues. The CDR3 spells CASSSSQGAGQPQHF. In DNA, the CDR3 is TGTGCCAGCAGTTCCTCACAGGGCGCTGGCCAGCCCCAGCATTTT.

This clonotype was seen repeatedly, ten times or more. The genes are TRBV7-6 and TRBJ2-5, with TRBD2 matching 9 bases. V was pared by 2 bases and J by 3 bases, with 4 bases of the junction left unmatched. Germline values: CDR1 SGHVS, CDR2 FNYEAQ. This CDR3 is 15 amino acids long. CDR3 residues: CASSLKIAGEETQYF. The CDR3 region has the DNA TGTGCCAGCAGCTTAAAGATAGCGGGGGAAGAGACCCAGTACTTC.

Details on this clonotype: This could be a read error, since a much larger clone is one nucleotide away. In DNA, the CDR3 is TGTGCCAACAGCTTAGCGCCAGGGGTGGGTACGCAGTATTTT. Amino acid sequence: CANSLAPGVGTQYF. The V and J genes are TRBV7-2 and TRBJ2-3, with a possible D match to TRBD1 (6 bases). CDR3 size: 14 residues. Germline CDR1 SGHTA, CDR2 FQGNSA.

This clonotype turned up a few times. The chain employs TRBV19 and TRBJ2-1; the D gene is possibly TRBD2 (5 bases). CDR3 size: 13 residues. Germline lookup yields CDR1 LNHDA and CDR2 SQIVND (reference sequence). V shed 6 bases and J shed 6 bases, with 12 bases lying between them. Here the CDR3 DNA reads TGTGCCAGTAGCCCCGCGGCGGGCAATGAGCAGTTCTTC. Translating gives CASSPAAGNEQFF.

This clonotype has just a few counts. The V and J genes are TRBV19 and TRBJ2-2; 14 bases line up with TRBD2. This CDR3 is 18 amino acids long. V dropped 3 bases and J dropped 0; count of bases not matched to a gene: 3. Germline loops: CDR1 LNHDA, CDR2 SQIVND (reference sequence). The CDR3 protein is CASSMGTSGGSNTGELFF. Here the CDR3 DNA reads TGTGCCAGTAGTATGGGGACTAGCGGGGGTTCGAACACCGGGGAGCTGTTTTTT.

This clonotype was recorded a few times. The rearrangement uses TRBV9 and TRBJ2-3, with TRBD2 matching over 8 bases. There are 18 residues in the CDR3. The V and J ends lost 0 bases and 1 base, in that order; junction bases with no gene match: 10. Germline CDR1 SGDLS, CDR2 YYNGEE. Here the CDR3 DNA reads TGTGCCAGCAGCGTAGTAGGCTTAGCGGGGTCAGGCACAGATACGCAGTATTTT. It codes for CASSVVGLAGSGTDTQYF.

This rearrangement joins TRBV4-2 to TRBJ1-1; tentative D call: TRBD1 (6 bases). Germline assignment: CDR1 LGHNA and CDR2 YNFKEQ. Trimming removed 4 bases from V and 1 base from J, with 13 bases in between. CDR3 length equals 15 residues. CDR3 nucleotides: TGTGCCAGCAGCCCAATTACAGGGAGGAACACTGAAGCTTTCTTT. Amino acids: CASSPITGRNTEAFF.

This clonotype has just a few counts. CDR3: CSARDRAWGRRTDTQYF. CDR3 coding DNA: TGCAGTGCTAGAGATCGGGCGTGGGGGAGACGCACAGATACGCAGTATTTT. The chain employs TRBV20-1 and TRBJ2-3; perhaps D is TRBD1 or TRBD2 (5 bases each). Germline CDR1 is DFQATT and CDR2 is SNEGSKA (reference sequence). The CDR3 covers 17 residues. V lost 0 bases, J lost 1 base, and 17 bases lay in between.

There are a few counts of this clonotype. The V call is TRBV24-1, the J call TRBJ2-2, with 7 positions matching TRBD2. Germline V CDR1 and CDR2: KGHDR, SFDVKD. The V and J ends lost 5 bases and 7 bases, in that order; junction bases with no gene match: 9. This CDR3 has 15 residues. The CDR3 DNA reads TGTGCCACCAGTGGTCCGGAGACTAGCCTCGGGGAGCTGTTTTTT. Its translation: CATSGPETSLGELFF.

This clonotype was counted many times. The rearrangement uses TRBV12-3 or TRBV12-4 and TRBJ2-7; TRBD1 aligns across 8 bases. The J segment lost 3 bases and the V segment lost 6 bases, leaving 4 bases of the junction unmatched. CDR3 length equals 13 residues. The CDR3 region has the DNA TGTGCCAGCAGGACAGGGGCCCTCTACGAGCAGTACTTC. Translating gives CASRTGALYEQYF.

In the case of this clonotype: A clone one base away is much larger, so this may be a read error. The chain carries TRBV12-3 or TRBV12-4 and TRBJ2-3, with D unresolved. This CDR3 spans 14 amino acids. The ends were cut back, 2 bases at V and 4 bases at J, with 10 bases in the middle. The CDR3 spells CASSLLGLADTQYF. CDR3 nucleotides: TGTGCCAGCAGTTTATTGGGGTTGGCAGATACGCAGTATTTT.

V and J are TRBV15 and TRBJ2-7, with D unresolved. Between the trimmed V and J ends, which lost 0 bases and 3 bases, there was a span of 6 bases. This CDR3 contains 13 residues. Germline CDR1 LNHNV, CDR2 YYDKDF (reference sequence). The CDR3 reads CATSRDGNYEQYF. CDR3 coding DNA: TGTGCCACCAGCAGAGATGGGAACTACGAGCAGTACTTC.

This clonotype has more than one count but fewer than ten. DNA of the CDR3: TGTGCCAGCAGTTTTCTCCCAGGGGGCACAGATACGCAGTATTTT. This codes for CASSFLPGGTDTQYF. The genes are TRBV27 and TRBJ2-3; maybe TRBD1 (6 bases). Trimming shortened V by 3 bases and J by 1 base, and 11 bases separated the two germline ends. Germline values: CDR1 MNHEY, CDR2 SMNVEV (reference sequence). The CDR3 extends over 15 amino acids.

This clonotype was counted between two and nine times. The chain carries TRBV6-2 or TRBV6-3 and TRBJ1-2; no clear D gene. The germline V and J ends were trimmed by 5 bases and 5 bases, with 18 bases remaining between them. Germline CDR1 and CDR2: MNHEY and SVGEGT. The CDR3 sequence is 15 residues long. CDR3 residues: CASSPTPGNFYGYTF. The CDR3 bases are TGTGCCAGCAGTCCAACCCCGGGAAACTTTTATGGCTACACCTTC.

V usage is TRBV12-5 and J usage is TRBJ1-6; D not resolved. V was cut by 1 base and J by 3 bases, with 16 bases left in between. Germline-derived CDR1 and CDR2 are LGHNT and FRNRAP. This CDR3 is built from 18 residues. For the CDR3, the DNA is TGTGCTAGTGGTTTGGGGTTAGGAATGGAGAACTATAATTCACCCCTCCACTTT. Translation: CASGLGLGMENYNSPLHF.

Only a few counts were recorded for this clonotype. CDR3 DNA: TGCAGTGCAAGGCAGGGGTCCTACAATGAGCAGTTCTTC. It translates to CSARQGSYNEQFF. The rearrangement uses TRBV20-1 and TRBJ2-1, with D possibly matching TRBD1 (6 bases). The CDR3 loop spans 13 amino acids. With 6 bases removed from V and 1 base from J, the gap between germline ends came to 10 bases. Germline V gene sequence: CDR1 DFQATT, CDR2 SNEGSKA (reference sequence).

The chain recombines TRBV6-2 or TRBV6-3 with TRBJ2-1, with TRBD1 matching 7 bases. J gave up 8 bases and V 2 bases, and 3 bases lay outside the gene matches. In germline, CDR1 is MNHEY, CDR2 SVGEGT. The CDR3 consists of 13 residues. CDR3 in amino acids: CASSYRTGHEQFF. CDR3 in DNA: TGTGCCAGCAGTTACCGGACAGGCCATGAGCAGTTCTTC.

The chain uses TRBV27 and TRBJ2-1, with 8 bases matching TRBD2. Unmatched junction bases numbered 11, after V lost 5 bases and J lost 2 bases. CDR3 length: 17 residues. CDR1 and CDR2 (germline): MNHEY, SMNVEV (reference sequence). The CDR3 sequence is CASSAGLAGATYNEQFF. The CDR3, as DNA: TGTGCCAGCAGTGCAGGACTAGCCGGGGCTACCTACAATGAGCAGTTCTTC.

The DNA of the CDR3 is TGTGCCAGCAGTTTTAACCCGGGGACTAGCGGGGGGCTGACAGATACGCAGTATTTT. Residues: CASSFNPGTSGGLTDTQYF. The chain couples TRBV28 to TRBJ2-3; 15 bases are a match to TRBD2. The CDR3 has 19 amino acids. With V trimmed by 3 bases and J by 3 bases, 10 bases remained unmatched. The V gene's germline CDR1 is MDHEN and CDR2 SYDVKM.

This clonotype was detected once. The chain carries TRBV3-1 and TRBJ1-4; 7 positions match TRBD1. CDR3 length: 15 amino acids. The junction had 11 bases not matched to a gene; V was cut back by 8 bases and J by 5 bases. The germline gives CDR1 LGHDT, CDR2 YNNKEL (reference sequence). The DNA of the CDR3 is TGTGCCAGCTCATACCTCGAGGGGGCAAATGAAAAACTGTTTTTT. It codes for CASSYLEGANEKLFF.

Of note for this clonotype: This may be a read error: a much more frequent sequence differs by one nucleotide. Here the CDR3 DNA reads TGTGCCAGCAGTCGAGAGCAGCTTTACAATGTGCAGTTCTTC. Its translation: CASSREQLYNVQFF. The chain uses TRBV7-2 and TRBJ2-1, with D unclear. Germline assignment: CDR1 SGHTA and CDR2 FQGNSA. CDR3 length: 14 amino acids.

CDR3 sequence reads: CASSFRQGNRGCNQPQHF. In DNA, the CDR3 is TGTGCCAGCAGCTTCCGCCAAGGAAACAGGGGCTGCAATCAGCCCCAGCATTTT. The J gene is TRBJ1-5, the V gene TRBV11-3, with TRBD1 identical over 7 bases. This CDR3 region has 18 residues. V lost 3 bases and J lost 2; bases outside the gene matches: 13. Germline CDR1 SGHNT, CDR2 YENEEA.

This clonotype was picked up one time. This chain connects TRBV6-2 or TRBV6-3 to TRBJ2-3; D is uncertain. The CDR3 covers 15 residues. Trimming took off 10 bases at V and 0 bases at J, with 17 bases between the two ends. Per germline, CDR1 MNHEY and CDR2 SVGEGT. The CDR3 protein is CATLSTVTSTDTQYF. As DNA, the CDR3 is TGTGCCACCCTCTCTACTGTGACTAGCACAGATACGCAGTATTTT.

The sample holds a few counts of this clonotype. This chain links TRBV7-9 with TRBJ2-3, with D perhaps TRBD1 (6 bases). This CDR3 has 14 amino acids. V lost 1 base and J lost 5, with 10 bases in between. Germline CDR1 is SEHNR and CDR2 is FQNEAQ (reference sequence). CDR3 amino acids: CASSLVQGQDTQYF. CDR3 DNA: TGTGCCAGCAGCTTAGTACAGGGTCAAGATACGCAGTATTTT.

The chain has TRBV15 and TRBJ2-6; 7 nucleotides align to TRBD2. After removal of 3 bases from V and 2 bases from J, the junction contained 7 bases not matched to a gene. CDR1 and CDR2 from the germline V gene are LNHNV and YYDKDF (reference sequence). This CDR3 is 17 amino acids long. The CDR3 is CATSRGRGLTGANVLTF. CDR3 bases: TGTGCCACCAGCAGGGGGAGGGGTCTGACTGGGGCCAACGTCCTGACTTTC. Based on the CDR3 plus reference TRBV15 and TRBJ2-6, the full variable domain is DAMVIQNPRYQVTQFGKPVTLSCSQTLNHNVMYWYQQKSSQAPKLLFHYYDKDFNNEADTPDNFQSRRPNTSFCFLDIRSPGLGDTAMYLCATSRGRGLTGANVLTFGAGSRLTVL.

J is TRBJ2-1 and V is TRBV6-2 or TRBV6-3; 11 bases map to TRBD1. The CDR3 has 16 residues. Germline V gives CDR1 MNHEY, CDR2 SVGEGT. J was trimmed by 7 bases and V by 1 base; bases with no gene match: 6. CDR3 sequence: CASSYLGDRGGNEQFF. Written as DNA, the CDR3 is TGTGCCAGCAGTTACTTGGGGGACAGGGGGGGGAATGAGCAGTTCTTC.

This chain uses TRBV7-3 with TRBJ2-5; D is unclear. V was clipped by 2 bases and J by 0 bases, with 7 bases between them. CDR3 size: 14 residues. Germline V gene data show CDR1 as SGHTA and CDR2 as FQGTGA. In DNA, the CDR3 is TGTGCCAGCAGCTTATACAAAAACCAAGAGACCCAGTACTTC. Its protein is CASSLYKNQETQYF.